This T cell receptor (beta chain) was documented in a study of cytomegalovirus exposure and HLA in healthy donors. Study findings and constraints: More than 150 TCR beta chains were listed as cytomegalovirus-associated. Per a later analysis, about 18,000 TCR beta sequences showed association with HLA alleles at 0.05 false discovery rate.

On this clone itself: Its antigen is unidentified.

Both 60 Vbeta primers and 13 Jbeta primers went into the PCR. Produced via immunoSEQ multiplex PCR; TCRdb's table is partial and in-frame only. The repertoire consists of 150,000 or so clones, with about four fifths occurring once and the leading ten covering around 0.96%. The donors, nominally healthy at sampling, likely had unrecorded immune exposures. The clonotype was recovered from a man aged 30 to 45 in good health and CMV-seronegative. The sequenced material came from PBMCs.

The CDR3 here is CASSTERRYYGYTF. DNA for the CDR3: TGTGCCAGTAGTACAGAAAGGCGGTACTATGGCTACACCTTC. The rearrangement uses TRBV19 and TRBJ1-2; no clear D gene. CDR1 LNHDA and CDR2 SQIVND come from the germline V gene (reference sequence). The CDR3 covers 14 residues. Trimming left V 4 bases short and J 3 bases short, with 12 bases between.